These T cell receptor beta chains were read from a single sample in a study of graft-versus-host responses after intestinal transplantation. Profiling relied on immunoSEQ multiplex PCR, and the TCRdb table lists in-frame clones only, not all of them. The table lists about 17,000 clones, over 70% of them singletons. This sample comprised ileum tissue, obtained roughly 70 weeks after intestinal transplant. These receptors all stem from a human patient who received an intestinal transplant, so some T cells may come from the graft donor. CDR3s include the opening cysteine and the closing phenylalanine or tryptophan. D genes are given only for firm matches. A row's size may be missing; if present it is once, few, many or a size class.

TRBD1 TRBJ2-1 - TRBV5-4 TGTGCCAGCAGCTACCAACAGGGGCTGGCCTACAATGAGCAGTTCTTC CASSYQQGLAYNEQFF
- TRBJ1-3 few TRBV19 TGTGCCAGTAGTACCTTCTCTGGAAACACCATATATTTT CASSTFSGNTIYF
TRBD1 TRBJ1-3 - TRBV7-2 TGTGCCAGCAGCTTAGGGGACAGGGGGCTAGGAAACACCATATATTTT CASSLGDRGLGNTIYF
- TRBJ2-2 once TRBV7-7 TGTGCTAGCAGCTTAGGCCGAGGGAACACCGGGGAGCTGTTTTTT CASSLGRGNTGELFF
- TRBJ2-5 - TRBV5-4 TGTGCCAGCAGCAAGAGCGGGCGAGGGGAGACCCAGTACTTC CASSKSGRGETQYF
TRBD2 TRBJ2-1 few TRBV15 TGTGCCACCAGCAGAGGAGCGGGAAACTCCTACAATGAGCAGTTCTTC CATSRGAGNSYNEQFF
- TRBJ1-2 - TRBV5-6 TGTGCCAGCAGCCCTGATAACTTGGTATATGGCTACACCTTC CASSPDNLVYGYTF
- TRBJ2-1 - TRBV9 TGTGCCAGCAGCGAAACCAGCTCCTACAATGAGCAGTTCTTC CASSETSSYNEQFF
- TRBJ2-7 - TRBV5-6 TGTGCCAGCAGCCCCACTCTACCTTCCTACGAGCAGTACTTC CASSPTLPSYEQYF
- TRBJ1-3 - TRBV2 TGTGCCAGCACCGGAAACACCATATATTTT CASTGNTIYF
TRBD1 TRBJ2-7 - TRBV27 TGTGCCAGCAGTCACCGGGACAGGGGTGCCGAGCAGTACTTC CASSHRDRGAEQYF
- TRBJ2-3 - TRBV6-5 TGTGCCAGCAGTCCTCAGAGAGAAGATACGCAGTATTTT CASSPQREDTQYF
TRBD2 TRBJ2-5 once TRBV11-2 TGTGCCAGCAGCTTATTCGGGGGGACCAGCGAAGAGACCCAGTACTTC CASSLFGGTSEETQYF
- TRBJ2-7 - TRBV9 TGTGCCAGCAGCGTAGAGTTTGGGTACGAGCAGTACTTC CASSVEFGYEQYF
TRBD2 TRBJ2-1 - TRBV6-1 TGTGCCAGCACCCAAGGCCGGGGGGCCTACAATGAGCAGTTCTTC CASTQGRGAYNEQFF
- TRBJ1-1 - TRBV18 TGTGCCAGCTCAAAAGGACGGAATCTGAACACTGAAGCTTTCTTT CASSKGRNLNTEAFF
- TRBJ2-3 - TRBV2 TGTGCCAGCAGTACCGGGCCTACAGATACGCAGTATTTC CASSTGPTDTQYF
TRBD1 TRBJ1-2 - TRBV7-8 TGTGCCAGCAGCTTATATGGGGACAGCATCTATGGCTACACCTTC CASSLYGDSIYGYTF
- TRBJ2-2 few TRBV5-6 TGTGCCAGCAGCTTGATACCTGGGGGAAACACCGGGGAGCTGTTTTTT CASSLIPGGNTGELFF
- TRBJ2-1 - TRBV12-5 TGTGCTAGTGGTCTGTTTTATGAGCAGTTCTTC CASGLFYEQFF
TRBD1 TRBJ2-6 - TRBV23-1 TGCGCCAGCAGTCAATCAGGCTGGGGACAGGGGAGGGCCTCTGGGGCCAACGTCCTGACTTTC CASSQSGWGQGRASGANVLTF
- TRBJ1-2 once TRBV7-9 TGTGCCAGCAGCTTAGCCCTGGACAGTCATGGCTACACCTTC CASSLALDSHGYTF
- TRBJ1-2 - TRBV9 TGTGCCAGCAGCGTAGCGGGGGAAGGCTACACCTTC CASSVAGEGYTF
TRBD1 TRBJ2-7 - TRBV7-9 TGTGCCAGCAGCTTGACAGGGGGCCTCTACGAGCAGTACTTC CASSLTGGLYEQYF
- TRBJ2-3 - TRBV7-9 TGTGCCAGCAGCTCTCTCGGCACGCAGTATTTT CASSSLGTQYF
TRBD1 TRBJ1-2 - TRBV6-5 TGTGCCAGCAGATCGTGGACAGGGGCAGGCTACACCTTC CASRSWTGAGYTF
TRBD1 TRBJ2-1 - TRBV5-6 TGTGCCAGCAGCCCGGCCGGGACAGGGCTTGATGAGCAGTTCTTC CASSPAGTGLDEQFF
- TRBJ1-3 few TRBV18 TGTGCCAGCTCACCACCCGGGACAAACTCTGGAAACACCATATATTTT CASSPPGTNSGNTIYF
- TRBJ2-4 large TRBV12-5 TGTGCTAGTGGTTTCGGGGGGCAGGACATTCAGTACTTC CASGFGGQDIQYF
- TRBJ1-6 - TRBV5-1 TGCGCCAGCAGCTTGGGATCCTATAATTCACCCCTCCACTTT CASSLGSYNSPLHF
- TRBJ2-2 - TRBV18 TGTGCCAGCTCACCAAGCCGCGGGAACACCGGGGAGCTGTTTTTT CASSPSRGNTGELFF
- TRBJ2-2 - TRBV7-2 TGTGCCAGCGGGCAGGGTACCGGGGAGCTGTTTTTT CASGQGTGELFF
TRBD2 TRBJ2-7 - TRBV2 TGTGCCAGCAGTGCGGGTAGCGGGACCACCTACGAGCAGTACTTC CASSAGSGTTYEQYF
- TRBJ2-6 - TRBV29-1 TGCAGCCCCATACTCTCTGGGGCCAACGTCCTGACTTTC CSPILSGANVLTF
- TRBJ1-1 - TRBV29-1 TGCAGCGTCCCTTTTTGGGGCACTGAAGCTTTCTTT CSVPFWGTEAFF
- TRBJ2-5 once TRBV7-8 TGTGCCAGCAGCTATCAAGAGACCCAGTACTTC CASSYQETQYF
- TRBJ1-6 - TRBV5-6 TGTGCCAGCCGCTGGGGGAGTTCACCCCTCCACTTT CASRWGSSPLHF
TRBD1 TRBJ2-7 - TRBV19 TGTGCCAGTAGTGCGTCCCCGGGACAGGGGCCGAACGAGCAGTACTTC CASSASPGQGPNEQYF
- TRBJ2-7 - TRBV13 TGTGCCAGCAGCCGTAGGGTTTTCGGGGAGCAGTACTTC CASSRRVFGEQYF